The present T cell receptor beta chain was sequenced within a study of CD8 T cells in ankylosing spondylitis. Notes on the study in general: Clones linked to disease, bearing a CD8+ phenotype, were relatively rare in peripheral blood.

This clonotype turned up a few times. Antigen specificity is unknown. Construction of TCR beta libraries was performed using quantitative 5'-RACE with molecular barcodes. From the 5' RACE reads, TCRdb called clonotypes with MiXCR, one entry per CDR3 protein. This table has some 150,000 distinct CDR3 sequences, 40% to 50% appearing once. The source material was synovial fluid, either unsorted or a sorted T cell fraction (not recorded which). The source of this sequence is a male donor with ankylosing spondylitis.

Here the CDR3 reads CASGSGRQNTEAFF. In DNA form, the CDR3 reads TGTGCCAGCGGATCCGGGAGACAAAACACTGAAGCTTTCTTT. The chain has TRBV6-2 or TRBV6-3 and TRBJ1-1; D ambiguous. Germline CDR1 reads MNHEY; CDR2 reads SVGEGT. The CDR3 has 14 amino acids. The V gene lost 8 bases and the J gene lost 2 bases, with 15 bases spanning the gap.